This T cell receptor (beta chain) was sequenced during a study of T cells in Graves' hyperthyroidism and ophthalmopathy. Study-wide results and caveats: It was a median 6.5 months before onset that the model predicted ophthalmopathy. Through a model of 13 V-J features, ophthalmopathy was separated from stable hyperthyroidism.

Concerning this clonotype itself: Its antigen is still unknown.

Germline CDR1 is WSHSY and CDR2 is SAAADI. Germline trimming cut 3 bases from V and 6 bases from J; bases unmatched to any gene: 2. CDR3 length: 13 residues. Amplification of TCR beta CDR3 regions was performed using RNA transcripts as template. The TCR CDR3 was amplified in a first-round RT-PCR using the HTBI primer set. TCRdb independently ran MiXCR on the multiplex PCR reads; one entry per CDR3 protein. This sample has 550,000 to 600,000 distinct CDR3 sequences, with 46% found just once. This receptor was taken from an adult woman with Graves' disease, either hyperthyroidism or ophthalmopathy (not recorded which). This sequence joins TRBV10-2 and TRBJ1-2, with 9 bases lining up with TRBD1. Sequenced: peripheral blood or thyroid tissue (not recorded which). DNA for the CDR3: TGCGCCAGCAGTGAACAGGGGGCGGATGGCTACACCTTC. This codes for CASSEQGADGYTF.